The 8 T cell receptor beta chains in this list originate from one sample, sequenced in a study of T cells in Graves' hyperthyroidism and ophthalmopathy. Amplification of TCR beta CDR3 regions used RNA as the template. Researchers ran a first-round RT-PCR on the TCR CDR3 using the HTBI primer set. One entry per CDR3 protein results from TCRdb running MiXCR on the multiplex PCR reads. The sample includes about 400,000 distinct CDR3 sequences, under 15% of them seen just once. The specimen sequenced was blood. These receptors were collected from a woman aged 25-40 years with Graves' hyperthyroidism.

In this sample, this clonotype turned up many times. The genes are TRBV18 and TRBJ2-7; no firm D call. Germline V gives CDR1 KGHSH, CDR2 LQKENI. The ends were cut back, 2 bases at V and 1 base at J, with 15 bases in the middle. This CDR3 region has 16 residues. The CDR3 here is CASSPAGRHPSYEQYF. CDR3 bases: TGTGCCAGCTCACCAGCAGGCCGCCACCCATCCTACGAGCAGTACTTC.

This clonotype was seen many times. V gene TRBV27 combines with J gene TRBJ2-7; the D gene is possibly TRBD1 (6 bases). Trimming stripped 7 bases from V and 4 bases from J, with 14 bases between. Germline CDR1 and CDR2: MNHEY and SMNVEV (reference sequence). The CDR3 length is 13 residues. Here the CDR3 DNA reads TGTGCCAGCACCAAGGGAACAGGGTACGAGCAGTACTTC. This encodes CASTKGTGYEQYF.

This clonotype was seen ten or more times. The rearrangement uses TRBV7-2 and TRBJ2-3; 9 positions agree with TRBD2. The CDR3 has 14 residues. Germline values: CDR1 SGHTA, CDR2 FQGNSA. Trimming cost V 4 bases and J 4 bases; bases outside gene matches: 3. This chain's CDR3 is CASSWGTSPDTQYF. In DNA form, the CDR3 reads TGTGCCAGCAGCTGGGGGACTAGCCCAGATACGCAGTATTTT.

This chain links TRBV4-1 with TRBJ2-2; 7 bases fit TRBD2. Germline-derived CDR1 and CDR2 are MGHRA and YSYEKL. The CDR3 has 17 residues. J was trimmed by 3 bases and V by 4 bases; bases with no gene match: 11. DNA for the CDR3: TGCGCCAGCAGCCCCCAAGCGGGACTGATCTACACCGGGGAGCTGTTTTTT. It codes for CASSPQAGLIYTGELFF.

Many counts were recorded for this clonotype. The V gene is TRBV7-8, the J gene TRBJ2-1; D gene ambiguous. Germline CDR1 reads SGHVS; CDR2 reads FQNEAQ. This CDR3 is built from 16 residues. Deletions cut 4 bases from V and 3 bases from J, with 16 bases between. The CDR3 loop reads CASSSLSRSLYNEQFF. As DNA, the CDR3 is TGTGCCAGCAGCTCCCTCTCACGGTCCCTCTACAATGAGCAGTTCTTC.

The sample holds many counts of this clonotype. V is TRBV20-1 and J is TRBJ2-2; tentative D call: TRBD2 (5 bases). This CDR3 comprises 14 residues. V lost 3 bases and J lost 4, with 12 bases in between. Per the germline V gene, CDR1 is DFQATT and CDR2 is SNEGSKA (reference sequence). The CDR3 DNA sequence: TGCAGTGCTAGCGCTAGCACGGGCACCGGGGAGCTGTTTTTT. Protein sequence: CSASASTGTGELFF.

This clonotype came up many times. The chain links TRBV4-1 to TRBJ1-4; tentative D call: TRBD1 (5 bases). CDR1 and CDR2 from the germline V gene are MGHRA and YSYEKL. V lost 0 bases, J lost 2 bases, and 7 bases lay in between. This CDR3 region has 15 residues. The CDR3 region has the DNA TGCGCCAGCAGCCAAGAAGGGACCACTAATGAAAAACTGTTTTTT. Translating gives CASSQEGTTNEKLFF.

This sequence joins TRBV14 and TRBJ2-1; TRBD2 might be the D (7 bases). V lost 0 bases, J lost 0 bases, and 15 bases lay in between. Per the germline V gene, CDR1 is SGHDN and CDR2 is FVKESK. The CDR3 has 18 amino acids. In DNA form, the CDR3 reads TGTGCCAGCAGCCAAGATGGGGGGGCTGACTTCTCCTACAATGAGCAGTTCTTC. Protein: CASSQDGGADFSYNEQFF.